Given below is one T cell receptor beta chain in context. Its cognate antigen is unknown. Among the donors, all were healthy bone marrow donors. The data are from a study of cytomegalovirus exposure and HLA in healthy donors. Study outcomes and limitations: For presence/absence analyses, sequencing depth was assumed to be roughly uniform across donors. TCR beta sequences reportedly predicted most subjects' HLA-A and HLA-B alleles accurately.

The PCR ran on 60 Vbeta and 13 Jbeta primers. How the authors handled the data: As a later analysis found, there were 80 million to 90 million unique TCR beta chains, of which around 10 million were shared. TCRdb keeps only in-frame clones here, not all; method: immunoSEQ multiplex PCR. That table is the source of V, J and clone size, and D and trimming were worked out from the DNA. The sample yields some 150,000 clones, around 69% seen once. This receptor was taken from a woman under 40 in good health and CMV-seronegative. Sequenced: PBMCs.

The CDR3 DNA sequence: TGTGCCTGGAGTGTACGACCGGGGGCGCAGTATTTT. Protein sequence: CAWSVRPGAQYF. V usage is TRBV30 and J usage is TRBJ2-3, with a possible D match to TRBD2 (6 bases). The CDR3 spans 12 residues. Trimming shortened V by 0 bases and J by 10 bases, and 11 bases separated the two germline ends. CDR1 GTSNPN and CDR2 SVGIG come from the germline V gene (reference sequence).